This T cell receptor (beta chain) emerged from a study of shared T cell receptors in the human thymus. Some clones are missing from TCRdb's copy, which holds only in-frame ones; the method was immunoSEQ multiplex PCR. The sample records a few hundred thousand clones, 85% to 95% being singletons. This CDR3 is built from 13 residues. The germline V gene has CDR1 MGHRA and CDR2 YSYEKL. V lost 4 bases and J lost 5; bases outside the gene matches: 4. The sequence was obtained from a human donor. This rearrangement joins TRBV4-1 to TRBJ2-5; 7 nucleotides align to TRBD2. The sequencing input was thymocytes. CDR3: CASSRSGNETQYF. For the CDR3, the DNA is TGCGCCAGCAGCCGCAGCGGGAACGAGACCCAGTACTTC.